The present T cell receptor beta chain was sequenced within a study of T cell responses to AZD1222 COVID-19 vaccine. Whole-study findings and limits: An increase in Spike-specific TCR breadth and depth was observed after two AZD1222 doses. Close to half of all spike-specific TCRs reportedly target regions of the variants that are unmutated. At 160-218 and 743-854, vaccine-associated CD4 TCRs were dominant, and they spanned spike.

The assay was immunoSEQ multiplex PCR, and TCRdb's table has in-frame clones only and misses some. The sample consists of roughly 150,000 clones, about 90% of them appearing once. About this clone: Antigen specificity is unknown.

Combined were second doses at about 4 or about 12 weeks. The germline gives CDR1 SNHLY, CDR2 FYNNEI. With 5 bases removed from V and 0 bases from J, the gap between germline ends came to 8 bases. The CDR3 spans 14 residues. This receptor was obtained from an adult who received the AZD1222 COVID-19 vaccine. The genes are TRBV2 and TRBJ1-5; the D is unclear. Sequencing was performed on peripheral blood, taken 28 days after the second AZD1222 dose. CDR3 residues: CASSRHVSNQPQHF. The DNA of the CDR3 is TGTGCCAGCAGTCGACATGTTAGCAATCAGCCCCAGCATTTT.